The text below deals with one T cell receptor beta chain. No antigen is known for it. This sample was included in a study of shared clonotypes between healthy human individuals. As for the study in general: The cohort comprised a couple of women and a few men. Their ages spanned 18 to 49 years. CD4 naive and memory got three plates each, CD8 naive two, CD8 memory one.

The study, taken as a whole, reports: Since donors were few, the genetic and exposure-history diversity represented was limited.

Authors' processing steps: Filtering differed because ImmunoSEQ produced junction-only sequences that carried no quality scores. TCRdb's copy holds only in-frame clones and misses some; the assay was immunoSEQ multiplex PCR. Clonal size and the V and J genes are those of that table, whereas D and trimming came from the DNA. Among 1,500,000 or so clones, approximately 97% were seen once, and the ten largest hold about 1%. The CDR3 covers 14 residues. With 3 bases removed from V and 5 bases from J, the gap between germline ends came to 12 bases. The germline V gene has CDR1 SGHAT and CDR2 FQNNGV. The receptor was isolated from a man aged 25 to 40 in good health. Source material: naive CD4+ T cells sorted from blood. Subset given: CD45RA+ positively selected. The V and J genes are TRBV11-2 and TRBJ2-3, with D perhaps matching TRBD2 (5 bases). For the CDR3, the DNA is TGTGCCAGCAGCTTCAGCGTAGAGGGAGATACGCAGTATTTT. This encodes CASSFSVEGDTQYF.